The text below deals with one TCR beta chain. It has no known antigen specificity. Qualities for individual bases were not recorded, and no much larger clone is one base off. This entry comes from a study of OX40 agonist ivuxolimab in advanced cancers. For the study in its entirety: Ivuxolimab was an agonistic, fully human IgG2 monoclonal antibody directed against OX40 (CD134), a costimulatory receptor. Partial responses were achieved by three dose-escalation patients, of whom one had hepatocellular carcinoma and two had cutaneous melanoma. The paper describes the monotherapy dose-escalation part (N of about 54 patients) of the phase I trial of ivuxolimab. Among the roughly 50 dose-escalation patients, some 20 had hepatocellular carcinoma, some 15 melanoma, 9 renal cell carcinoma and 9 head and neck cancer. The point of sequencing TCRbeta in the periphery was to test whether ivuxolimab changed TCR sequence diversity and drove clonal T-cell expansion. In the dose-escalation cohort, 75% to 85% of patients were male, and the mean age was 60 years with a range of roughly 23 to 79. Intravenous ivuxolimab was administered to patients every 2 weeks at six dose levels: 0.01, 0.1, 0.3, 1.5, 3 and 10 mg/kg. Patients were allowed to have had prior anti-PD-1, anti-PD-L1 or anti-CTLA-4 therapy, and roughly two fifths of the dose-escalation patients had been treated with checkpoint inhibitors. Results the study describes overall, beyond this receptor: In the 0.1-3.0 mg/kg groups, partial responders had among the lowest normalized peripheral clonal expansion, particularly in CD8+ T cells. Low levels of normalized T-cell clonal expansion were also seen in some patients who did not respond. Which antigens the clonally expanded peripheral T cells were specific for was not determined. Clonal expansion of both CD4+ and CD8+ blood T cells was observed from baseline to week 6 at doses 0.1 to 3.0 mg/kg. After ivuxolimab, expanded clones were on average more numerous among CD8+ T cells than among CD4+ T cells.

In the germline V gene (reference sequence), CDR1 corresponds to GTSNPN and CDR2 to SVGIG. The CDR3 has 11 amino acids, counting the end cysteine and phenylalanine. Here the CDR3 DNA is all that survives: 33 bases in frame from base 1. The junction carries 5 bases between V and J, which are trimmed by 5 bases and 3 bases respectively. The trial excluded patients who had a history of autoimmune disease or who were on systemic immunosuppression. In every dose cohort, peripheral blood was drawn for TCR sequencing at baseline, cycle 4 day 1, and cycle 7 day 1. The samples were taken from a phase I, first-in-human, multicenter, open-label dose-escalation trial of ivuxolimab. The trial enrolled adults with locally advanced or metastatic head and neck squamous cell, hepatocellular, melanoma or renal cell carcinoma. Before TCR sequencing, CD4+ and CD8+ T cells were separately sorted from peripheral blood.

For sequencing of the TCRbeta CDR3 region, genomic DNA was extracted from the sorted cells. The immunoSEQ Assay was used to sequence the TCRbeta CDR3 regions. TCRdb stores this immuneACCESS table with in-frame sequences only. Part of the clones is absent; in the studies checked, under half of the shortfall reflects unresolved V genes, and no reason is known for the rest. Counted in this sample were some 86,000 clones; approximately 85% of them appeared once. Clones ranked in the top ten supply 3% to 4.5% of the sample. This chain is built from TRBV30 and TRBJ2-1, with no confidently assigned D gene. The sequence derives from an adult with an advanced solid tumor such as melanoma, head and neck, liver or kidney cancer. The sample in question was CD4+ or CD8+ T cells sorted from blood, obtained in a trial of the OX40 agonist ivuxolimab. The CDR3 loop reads CAWGNYNEQFF. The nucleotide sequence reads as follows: TGTGCCTGGGGCAACTACAATGAGCAGTTCTTC.